The sequence of this T cell receptor beta chain was determined in a study of regulatory T cells in long-lasting Graves disease. HTBI primers from iRepertoire and Arm-PCR of CDR3 regions yielded the TCR beta libraries. Using its own MiXCR run on the multiplex PCR reads, TCRdb lists one record per CDR3 protein. The repertoire has about 530,000 distinct CDR3 sequences, roughly 16% of them found once; the top ten carry approximately 25%. Study conclusions and caveats: Sharing of public clonotypes was greater in persistent patients (over 2,500) than in new patients (around 1,000).

This clonotype was seen at least ten times. Its matching antigen is unknown. This sample's time point: newly diagnosed GD, antithyroid drugs for less than 3 months. Construction of the TCR library relied on RNA isolated from PBMCs. Patients all came to the study from an endocrinology department in Xi'an, China. From germline, CDR1 is SNHLY and CDR2 FYNNEI. V lost 4 bases to trimming and J lost 0 bases, with 8 bases between them. CDR3 length: 14 residues. The sample also formed part of further work on T cells in Graves' hyperthyroidism and ophthalmopathy. That work states: In patients aged 18 to 65, hyperthyroidism was newly diagnosed, with duration under 2 months. Blood also contained most expanded thyroid clonotypes above 0.001.

The material was peripheral blood mononuclear cells (PBMCs), obtained at new diagnosis, from a patient treated with antithyroid drugs. The chain combines TRBV2 with TRBJ2-3; D is undetermined. The source of this sequence is a woman between 40 and 65 years old with Graves disease. In DNA, the CDR3 is TGTGCCAGCAGTGGCATCTCTAGCACAGATACGCAGTATTTT. This encodes CASSGISSTDTQYF.